The sequence of this TCR beta chain was determined in a study of post-analysis software for immune sequencing data. Study at large: The disease courses spanned relapsing-remitting, secondary progressive and progressive-relapsing forms of multiple sclerosis.

Study-wide results and caveats: Strong co-clustering by F measure linked samples that shared a preparation batch. Those with multiple sclerosis, the patient group, showed significantly lower normalized Chao1 diversity than controls. With TRBV5-6, TRBV5-1 and TRBV20-1 included, 4 to 6 TRBV segments were more frequent in patients than in controls.

Notes on this clonotype: What it recognizes is unknown.

After removal of 3 bases from V and 5 bases from J, the junction contained 8 bases not matched to a gene. Germline V CDR1 and CDR2: DFQATT, SNEGSKA (reference sequence). This CDR3 region has 16 residues. Every TCR beta cDNA library bore unique molecular identifiers. Each CDR3 protein is one row after TCRdb ran MiXCR on the PCR reads. The table includes fewer than 550,000 distinct CDR3 sequences, roughly 34% detected once. The receptor comes from a girl under 18 with multiple sclerosis. Sequenced: blood. This chain joins TRBV20-1 and TRBJ2-1; 12 bases agree with TRBD2. DNA for the CDR3: TGCAGTGCTAGTCCCAGACTAGCGGGGGATGACAATGAGCAGTTCTTC. Encoded protein: CSASPRLAGDDNEQFF.